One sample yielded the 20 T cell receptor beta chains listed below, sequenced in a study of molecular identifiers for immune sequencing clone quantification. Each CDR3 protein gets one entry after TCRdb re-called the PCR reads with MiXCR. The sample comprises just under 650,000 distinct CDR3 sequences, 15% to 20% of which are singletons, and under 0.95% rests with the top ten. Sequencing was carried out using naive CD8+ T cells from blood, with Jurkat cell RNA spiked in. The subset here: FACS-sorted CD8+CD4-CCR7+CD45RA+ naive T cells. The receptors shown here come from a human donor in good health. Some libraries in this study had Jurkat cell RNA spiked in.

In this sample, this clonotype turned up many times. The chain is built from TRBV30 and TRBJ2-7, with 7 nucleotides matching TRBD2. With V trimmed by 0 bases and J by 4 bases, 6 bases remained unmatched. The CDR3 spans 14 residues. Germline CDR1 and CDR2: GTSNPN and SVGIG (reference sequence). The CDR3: CAWSVSSGVYEQYF. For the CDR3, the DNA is TGTGCCTGGAGTGTATCTAGCGGCGTTTACGAGCAGTACTTC.

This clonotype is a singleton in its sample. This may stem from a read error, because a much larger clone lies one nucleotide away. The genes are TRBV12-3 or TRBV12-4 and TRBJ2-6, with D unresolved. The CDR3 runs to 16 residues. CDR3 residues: CASSFLQFSEANVLTF. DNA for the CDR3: TGTGCCAGCAGTTTCTTACAGTTCTCTGAGGCCAACGTCCTGACTTTC.

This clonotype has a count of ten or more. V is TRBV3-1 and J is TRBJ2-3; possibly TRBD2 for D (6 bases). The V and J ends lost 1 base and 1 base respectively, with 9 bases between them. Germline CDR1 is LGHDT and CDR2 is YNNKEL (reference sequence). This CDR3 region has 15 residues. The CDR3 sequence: CASSQAWRGTDTQYF. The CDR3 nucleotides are TGTGCCAGCAGCCAAGCCTGGAGGGGCACAGATACGCAGTATTTT.

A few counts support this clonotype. CDR3 DNA: TGCGCCAGCAGCCATGAACCGACTAGCGGGGGGGAGGATACGCAGTATTTT. Its protein is CASSHEPTSGGEDTQYF. The rearrangement joins TRBV4-3 to TRBJ2-3, with 14 bases matching TRBD2. Germline V gives CDR1 LGHNA, CDR2 YSLEER. With 3 bases clipped from V and 6 bases from J, the junction kept 8 bases outside the gene matches. This CDR3 comprises 17 residues.

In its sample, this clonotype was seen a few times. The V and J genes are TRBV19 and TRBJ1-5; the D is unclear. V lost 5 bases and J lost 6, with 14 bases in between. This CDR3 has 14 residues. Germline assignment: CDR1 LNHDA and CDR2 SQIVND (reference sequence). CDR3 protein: CASSSEEAGQPQHF. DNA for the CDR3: TGTGCCAGTAGTTCGGAGGAGGCTGGTCAGCCCCAGCATTTT.

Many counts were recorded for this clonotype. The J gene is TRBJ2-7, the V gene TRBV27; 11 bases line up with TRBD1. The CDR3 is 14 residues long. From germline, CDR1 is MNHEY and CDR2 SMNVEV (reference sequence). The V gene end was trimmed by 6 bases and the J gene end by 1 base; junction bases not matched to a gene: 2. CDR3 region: CASRGTGGSYEQYF. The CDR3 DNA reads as TGTGCCAGCAGGGGGACAGGGGGTTCCTACGAGCAGTACTTC.

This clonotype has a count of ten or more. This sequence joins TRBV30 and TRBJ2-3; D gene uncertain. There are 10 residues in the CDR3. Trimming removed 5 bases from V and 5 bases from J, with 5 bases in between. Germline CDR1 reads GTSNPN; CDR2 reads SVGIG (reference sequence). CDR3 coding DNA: TGTGCCTGGGAACTAGATACGCAGTATTTT. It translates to CAWELDTQYF.

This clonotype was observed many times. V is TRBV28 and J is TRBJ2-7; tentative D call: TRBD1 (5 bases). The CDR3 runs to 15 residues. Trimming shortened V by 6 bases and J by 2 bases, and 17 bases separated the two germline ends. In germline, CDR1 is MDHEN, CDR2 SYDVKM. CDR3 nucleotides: TGTGCCAGCAGCCCTCTTAGGCAGGGCGCCTACGAGCAGTACTTC. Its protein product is CASSPLRQGAYEQYF.

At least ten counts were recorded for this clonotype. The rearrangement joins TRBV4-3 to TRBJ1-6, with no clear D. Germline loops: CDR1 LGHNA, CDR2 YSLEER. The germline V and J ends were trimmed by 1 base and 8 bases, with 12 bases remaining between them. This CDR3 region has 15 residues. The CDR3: CASSQGLVEDSPLHF. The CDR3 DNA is TGCGCCAGCAGCCAAGGTCTAGTCGAGGATTCACCCCTCCACTTT.

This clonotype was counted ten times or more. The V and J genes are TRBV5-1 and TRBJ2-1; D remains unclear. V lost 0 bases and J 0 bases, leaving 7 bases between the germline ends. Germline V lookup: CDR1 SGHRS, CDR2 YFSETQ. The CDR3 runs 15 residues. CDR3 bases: TGCGCCAGCAGCTTGGAGTCTGCCTCCTACAATGAGCAGTTCTTC. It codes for CASSLESASYNEQFF.

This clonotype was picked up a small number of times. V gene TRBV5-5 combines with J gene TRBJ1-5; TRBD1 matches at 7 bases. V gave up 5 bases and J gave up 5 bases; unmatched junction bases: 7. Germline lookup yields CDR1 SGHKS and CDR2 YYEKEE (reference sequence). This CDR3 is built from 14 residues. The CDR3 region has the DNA TGTGCCAGCAGTTCTAGACAGGGAGATCAGCCCCAGCATTTT. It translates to CASSSRQGDQPQHF.

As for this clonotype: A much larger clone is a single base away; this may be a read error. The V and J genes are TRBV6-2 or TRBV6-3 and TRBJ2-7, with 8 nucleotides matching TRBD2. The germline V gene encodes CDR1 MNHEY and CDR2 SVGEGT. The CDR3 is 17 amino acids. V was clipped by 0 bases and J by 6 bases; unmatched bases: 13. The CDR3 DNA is TGTGCCAGCAGTTACTCGAGTATGGGACTAGTTGCCGCCGAGCAGTACTTC. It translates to CASSYSSMGLVAAEQYF.

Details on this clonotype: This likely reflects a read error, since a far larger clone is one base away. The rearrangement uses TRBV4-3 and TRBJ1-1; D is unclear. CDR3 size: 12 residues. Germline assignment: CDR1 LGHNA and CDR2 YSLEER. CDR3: CAGSQDYTEAFF. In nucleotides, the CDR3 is TGCGCCGGCAGCCAAGATTACACTGAAGCTTTCTTT.

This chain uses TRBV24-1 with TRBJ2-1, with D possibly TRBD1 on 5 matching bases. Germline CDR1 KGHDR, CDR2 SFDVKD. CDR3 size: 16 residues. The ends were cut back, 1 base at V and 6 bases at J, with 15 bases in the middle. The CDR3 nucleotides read TGTGCCACCAGTGATTTCGGCAGGGATGGTATCAATGAGCAGTTCTTC. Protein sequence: CATSDFGRDGINEQFF.

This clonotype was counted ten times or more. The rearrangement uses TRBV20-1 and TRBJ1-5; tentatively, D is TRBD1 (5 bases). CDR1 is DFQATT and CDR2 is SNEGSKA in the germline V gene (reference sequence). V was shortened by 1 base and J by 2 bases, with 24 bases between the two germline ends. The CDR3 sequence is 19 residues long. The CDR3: CSARVWDARGWSGNQPQHF. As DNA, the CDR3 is TGCAGTGCTAGAGTGTGGGACGCTAGGGGATGGTCTGGCAATCAGCCCCAGCATTTT.

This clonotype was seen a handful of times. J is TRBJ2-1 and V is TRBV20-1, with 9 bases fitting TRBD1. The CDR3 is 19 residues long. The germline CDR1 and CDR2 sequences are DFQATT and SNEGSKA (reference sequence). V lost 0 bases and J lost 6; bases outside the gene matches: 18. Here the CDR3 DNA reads TGCAGTGCTAGAGATAGGACAGGGGAGCTGCCGACCCGACCCAATGAGCAGTTCTTC. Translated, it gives CSARDRTGELPTRPNEQFF.

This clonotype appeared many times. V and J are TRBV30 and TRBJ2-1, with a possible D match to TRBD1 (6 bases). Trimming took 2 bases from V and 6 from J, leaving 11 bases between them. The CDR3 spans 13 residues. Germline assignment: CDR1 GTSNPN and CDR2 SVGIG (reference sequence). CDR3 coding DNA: TGTGCCTGGAGTATCATACAGGGCAATGAGCAGTTCTTC. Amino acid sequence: CAWSIIQGNEQFF. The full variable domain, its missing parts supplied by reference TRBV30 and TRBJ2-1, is SQTIHQWPATLVQPVGSPLSLECTVEGTSNPNLYWYRQAAGRGLQLLFYSVGIGQISSEVPQNLSASRPQDRQFILSSKKLLLSDSGFYLCAWSIIQGNEQFFGPGTRLTVL.

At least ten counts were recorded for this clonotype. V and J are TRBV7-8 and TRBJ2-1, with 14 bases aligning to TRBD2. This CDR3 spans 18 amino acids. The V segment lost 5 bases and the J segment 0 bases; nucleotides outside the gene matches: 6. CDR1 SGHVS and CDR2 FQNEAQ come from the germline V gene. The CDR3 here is CASSPGTSGGLSYNEQFF. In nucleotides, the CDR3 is TGTGCCAGCAGCCCCGGGACTAGCGGGGGCCTCTCCTACAATGAGCAGTTCTTC.

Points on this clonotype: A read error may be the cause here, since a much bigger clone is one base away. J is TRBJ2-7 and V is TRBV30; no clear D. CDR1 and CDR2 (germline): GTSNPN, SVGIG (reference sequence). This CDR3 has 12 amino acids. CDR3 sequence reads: CAWNIDSYEQHF. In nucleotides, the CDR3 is TGTGCCTGGAATATTGACTCCTACGAGCAGCACTTC.

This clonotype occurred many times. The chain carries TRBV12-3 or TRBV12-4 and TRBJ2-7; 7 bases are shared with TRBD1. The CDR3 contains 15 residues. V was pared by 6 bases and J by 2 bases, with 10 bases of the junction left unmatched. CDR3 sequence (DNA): TGTGCCAGCAGCCAAACCTTAGACAGGGCCTACGAGCAGTACTTC. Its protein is CASSQTLDRAYEQYF.